The T cell receptor beta chain under discussion was sequenced for a study of blood T cell repertoires in COVID-19. Participants' reported clinical history set cohort assignment. Recovered status in Cohort 3 required two negative PCRs, clearance, or symptom resolution. Method: immunoSEQ multiplex PCR; TCRdb's copy keeps in-frame clones and lacks some. The sample lists about 18,000 clones, about nine tenths seen once, with less than 5.5% in the top ten. The receptor comes from a woman aged 25-40 years who had recovered from COVID-19. Sequencing input: PBMCs or T cells enriched from blood (not recorded which).

CDR3: CASSQDGPGSYGYTF. Here the CDR3 DNA reads TGCGCCAGCAGCCAAGATGGTCCGGGAAGCTATGGCTACACCTTC. The chain links TRBV4-3 to TRBJ1-2, with D unresolved. Trimming shortened V by 0 bases and J by 4 bases, and 12 bases separated the two germline ends. This CDR3 is 15 amino acids long. Germline lookup yields CDR1 LGHNA and CDR2 YSLEER.